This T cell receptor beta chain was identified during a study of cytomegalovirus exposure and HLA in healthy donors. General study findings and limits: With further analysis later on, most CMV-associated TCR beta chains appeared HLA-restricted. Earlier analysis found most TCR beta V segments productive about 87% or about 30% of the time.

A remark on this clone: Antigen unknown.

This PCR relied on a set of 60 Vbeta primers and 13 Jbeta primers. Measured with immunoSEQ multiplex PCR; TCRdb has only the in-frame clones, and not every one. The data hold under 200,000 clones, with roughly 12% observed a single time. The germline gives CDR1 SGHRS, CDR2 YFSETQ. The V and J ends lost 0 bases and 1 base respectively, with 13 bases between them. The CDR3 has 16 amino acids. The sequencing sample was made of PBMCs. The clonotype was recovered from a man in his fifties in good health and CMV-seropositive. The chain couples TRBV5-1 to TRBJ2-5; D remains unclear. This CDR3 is CASSLAVLGSQETQYF. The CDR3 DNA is TGCGCCAGCAGCTTGGCCGTACTCGGTTCCCAAGAGACCCAGTACTTC.